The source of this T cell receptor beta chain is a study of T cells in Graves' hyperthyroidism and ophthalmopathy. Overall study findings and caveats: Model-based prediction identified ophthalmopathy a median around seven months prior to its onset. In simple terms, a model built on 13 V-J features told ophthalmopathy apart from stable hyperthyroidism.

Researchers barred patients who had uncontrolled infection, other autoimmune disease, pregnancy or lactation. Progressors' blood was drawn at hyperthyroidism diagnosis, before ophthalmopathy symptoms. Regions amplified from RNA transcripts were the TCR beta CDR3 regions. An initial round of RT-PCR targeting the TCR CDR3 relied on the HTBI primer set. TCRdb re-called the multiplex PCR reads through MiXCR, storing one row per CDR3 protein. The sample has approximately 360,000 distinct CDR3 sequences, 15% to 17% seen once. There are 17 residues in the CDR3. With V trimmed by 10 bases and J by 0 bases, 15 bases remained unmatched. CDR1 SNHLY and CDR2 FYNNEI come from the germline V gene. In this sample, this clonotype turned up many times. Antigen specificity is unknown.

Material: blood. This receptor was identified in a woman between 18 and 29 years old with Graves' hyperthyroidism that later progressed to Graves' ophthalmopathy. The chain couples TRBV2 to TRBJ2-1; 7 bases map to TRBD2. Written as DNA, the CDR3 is TGTGCCAAACGGCGAGACGGGGGGAGGAGCTCCTACAATGAGCAGTTCTTC. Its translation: CAKRRDGGRSSYNEQFF.